The sequence of this T cell receptor (beta chain) was determined in a study of blood T cell repertoires in COVID-19. The overall study: COVID-19 samples from acute and convalescent phases originated in the United States, Italy and Spain. The analysed material was cDNA or gDNA that came from T cells, B-cell-depleted T cells, or PBMCs.

Original data processing: Cell counts per sample came from amplifying reference gene primers. Repertoires were generated with immunoSEQ multiplex PCR, while TCRdb's copy carries only in-frame clones and drops some. Clone size and V and J calls were adopted from that table, with D and trimming inferred from the DNA. Among some 200,000 clones listed, roughly 76% were seen once. This clone has ten or more counts. The CDR3 extends over 15 amino acids. V lost 2 bases to trimming and J lost 0 bases; unmatched junction nucleotides: 5. Germline V gives CDR1 SGDLS, CDR2 YYNGEE. Recruited during active infection, patients (from Seattle) were subsequently followed longitudinally.

Sequenced input: peripheral blood. The clonotype was recovered from a woman of 80 years or more with COVID-19, enrolled during active disease. The chain has TRBV9 and TRBJ2-7, with 7 bases aligning to TRBD2. The CDR3 spells CASSVEAGSSYEQYF. The DNA for the CDR3 is TGTGCCAGCAGCGTGGAAGCGGGGTCCTCCTACGAGCAGTACTTC. Together with reference TRBV9 and TRBJ2-7, the CDR3 gives the full variable domain: DSGVTQTPKHLITATGQRVTLRCSPRSGDLSVYWYQQSLDQGLQFLIQYYNGEERAKGNILERFSAQQFPDLHSELNLSSLELGDSALYFCASSVEAGSSYEQYFGPGTRLTVT.